The present entry profiles one T cell receptor (beta chain) with its context. The ends lost 7 bases at V and 0 bases at J; junction bases unmatched: 4. Germline assignment: CDR1 KGHDR and CDR2 SFDVKD. The CDR3 is made up of 15 amino acids. These data originate in a study of T cells in Graves' hyperthyroidism and ophthalmopathy. What was amplified from RNA transcripts were TCR beta CDR3 regions. First-round RT-PCR of the TCR CDR3 relied on the HTBI primer set. TCRdb used MiXCR to reprocess the multiplex PCR reads, holding one entry per CDR3 protein. The sample contains more than 550,000 distinct CDR3 sequences, 45% of which appear only once.

This TCR was sampled from an adult man with Graves' disease, either hyperthyroidism or ophthalmopathy (not recorded which). This sequence joins TRBV24-1 and TRBJ1-3, with 8 bases lining up with TRBD1. Sequencing input: peripheral blood or thyroid tissue (not recorded which). CDR3 DNA: TGTGCCACCAGAGAAGACAGGGGCTCTGGAAACACCATATATTTT. This sequence encodes CATREDRGSGNTIYF.